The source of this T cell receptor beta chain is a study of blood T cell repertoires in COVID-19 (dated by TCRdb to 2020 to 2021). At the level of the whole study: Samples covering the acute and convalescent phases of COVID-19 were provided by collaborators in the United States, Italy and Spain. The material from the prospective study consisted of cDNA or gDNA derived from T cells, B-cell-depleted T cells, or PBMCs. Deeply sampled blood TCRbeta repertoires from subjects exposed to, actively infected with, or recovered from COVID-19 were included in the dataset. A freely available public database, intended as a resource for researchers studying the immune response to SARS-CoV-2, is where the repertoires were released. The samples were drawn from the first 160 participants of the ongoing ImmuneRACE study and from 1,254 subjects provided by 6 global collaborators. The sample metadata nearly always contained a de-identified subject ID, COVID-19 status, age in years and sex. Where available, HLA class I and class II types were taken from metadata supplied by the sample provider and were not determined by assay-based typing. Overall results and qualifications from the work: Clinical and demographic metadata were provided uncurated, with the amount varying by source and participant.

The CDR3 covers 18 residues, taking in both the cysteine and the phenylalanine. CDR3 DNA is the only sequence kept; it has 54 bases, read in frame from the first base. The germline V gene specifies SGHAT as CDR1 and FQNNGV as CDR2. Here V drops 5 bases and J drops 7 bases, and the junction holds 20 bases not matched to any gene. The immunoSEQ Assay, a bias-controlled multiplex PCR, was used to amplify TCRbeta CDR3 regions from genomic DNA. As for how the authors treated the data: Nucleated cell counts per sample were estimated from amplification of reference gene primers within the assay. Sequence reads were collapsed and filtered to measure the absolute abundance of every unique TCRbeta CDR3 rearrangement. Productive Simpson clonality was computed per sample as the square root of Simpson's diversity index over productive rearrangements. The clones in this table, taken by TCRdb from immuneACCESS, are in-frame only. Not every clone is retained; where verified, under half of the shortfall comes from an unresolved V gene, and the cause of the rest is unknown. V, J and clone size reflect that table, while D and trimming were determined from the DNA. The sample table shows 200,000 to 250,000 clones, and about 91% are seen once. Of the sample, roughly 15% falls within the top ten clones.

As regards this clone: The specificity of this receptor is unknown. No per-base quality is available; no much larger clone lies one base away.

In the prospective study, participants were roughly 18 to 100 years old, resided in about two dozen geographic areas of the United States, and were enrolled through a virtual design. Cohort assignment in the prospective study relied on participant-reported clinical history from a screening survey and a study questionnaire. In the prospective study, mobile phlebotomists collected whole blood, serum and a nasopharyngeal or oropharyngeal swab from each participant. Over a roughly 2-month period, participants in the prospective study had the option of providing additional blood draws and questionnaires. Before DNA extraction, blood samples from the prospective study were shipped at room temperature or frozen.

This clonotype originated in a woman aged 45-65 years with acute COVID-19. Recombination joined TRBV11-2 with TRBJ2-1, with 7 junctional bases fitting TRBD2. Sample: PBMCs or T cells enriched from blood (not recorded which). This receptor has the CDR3 CASSPNSIAGRAGNEQFF. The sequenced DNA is TGTGCCAGCAGCCCCAACAGTATAGCGGGCCGCGCGGGGAATGAGCAGTTCTTC.